This T cell receptor beta chain was obtained from a study of T cells in Graves' hyperthyroidism and ophthalmopathy. The study, taken as a whole, reports: By a 13 V-J model, ophthalmopathy was set apart from stable hyperthyroidism.

The investigators amplified TCR beta CDR3 regions from RNA transcripts. The TCR CDR3 first-round RT-PCR relied on the HTBI primer set. One entry per CDR3 protein results from TCRdb running MiXCR on the multiplex PCR reads. Altogether hundreds of thousands of distinct CDR3 sequences are present, around 13% being singletons, with the ten largest covering 9.5% to 13%. Trimming removed 2 bases at V and 5 bases at J, with 6 bases between. The CDR3 is made up of 12 amino acids. Germline lookup yields CDR1 ENHRY and CDR2 SYGVKD. About this clonotype itself: Its antigen is not identified.

The TCR originated in a woman aged 18 to 35 with Graves' hyperthyroidism. This chain joins TRBV10-3 and TRBJ2-5, with a tentative D call TRBD2 (6 bases). The specimen sequenced was blood. The CDR3 DNA is TGTGCCATCAGTGAGCGGGGGGAGACCCAGTACTTC. It translates to CAISERGETQYF.